The rows below give T cell receptor beta chains drawn from one sample of a study of blood T cell repertoires in COVID-19. The table came from immunoSEQ multiplex PCR; TCRdb's copy has only in-frame clones and leaves some out. The sample holds tens of thousands of clones, 85% seen once. Specimen: peripheral blood. The source of these receptors is a man older than 75 with acute or convalescent COVID-19. The CDR3 runs from the conserved cysteine through the conserved F or W. The D gene is left open where the match is weak. Size values are once, few and many counts, or a class for expanded clones, and some rows have none.

J gene	clone size	D gene	V gene	CDR3 DNA	CDR3 protein
TRBJ2-7	.	.	TRBV3-1/TRBV3-2	TGTGCCAGCAGCCAAGAACCCGGGTTGAGGTCCTACGAGCAGTACTTC	CASSQEPGLRSYEQYF
TRBJ2-2	.	TRBD2	TRBV28	TGTGCCAGCAGTTCGACCGGGACTACCTACACCGGGGAGCTGTTTTTT	CASSSTGTTYTGELFF
TRBJ1-6	few	.	TRBV5-8	TGTGCCAGCAGCTGGCCCGGGAATAATTCACCCCTCCACTTT	CASSWPGNNSPLHF
TRBJ1-5	few	.	TRBV19	TGTGCCAGTAGTCTACAGGGAGCACAGCCCCAGCATTTT	CASSLQGAQPQHF
TRBJ2-5	.	TRBD2	TRBV7-3	TGTGCCAGCAGCCTAGCGGGAGTTGCTGTGGAGACCCAGTACTTC	CASSLAGVAVETQYF
TRBJ1-1	.	.	TRBV7-9	TGTGCCAGCAGTTCCGGGAGCTTTAGGGCTTTCTTT	CASSSGSFRAFF
TRBJ1-3	.	.	TRBV29-1	TGCAGCGTTGGAATGGTAACAGACACCATATATTTT	CSVGMVTDTIYF
TRBJ2-1	.	TRBD2	TRBV18	TGTGCCAGCTCACGAGCGGGAGGGCCTAGCAATGAGCAGTTCTTC	CASSRAGGPSNEQFF
TRBJ1-2	.	.	TRBV30	TGTGCCGCCCGACAGGCCAACTATGGCTACACCTTC	CAARQANYGYTF
TRBJ2-1	.	TRBD2	TRBV3-1/TRBV3-2	TGTGCCAGCAGCGACGAGCGGACTAGCGGGAGTTATGAGCAGTTCTTC	CASSDERTSGSYEQFF
TRBJ2-7	few	.	TRBV20-1	TGCAGTGCTAGTGGGCAGGGGAAGGACGAGCAGTACTTC	CSASGQGKDEQYF
TRBJ2-2	.	.	TRBV6-5	TGTGCCAGCAGGTTACAGGGAAGCGGGGAGCTGTTTTTT	CASRLQGSGELFF
TRBJ2-3	.	.	TRBV18	TGTGCCAGCTCACCGAGCGCCGATACGCAGTATTTT	CASSPSADTQYF
TRBJ1-1	once	TRBD1	TRBV3-1/TRBV3-2	TGTGCCAGCAGCCAACCACTACAGGGGCTGAACACTGAAGCTTTCTTT	CASSQPLQGLNTEAFF
TRBJ1-5	.	TRBD1	TRBV5-3	TGTGCCAGAAGCTTGTTAAGTGGGACAGGAGACAATCAGCCCCAGCATTTT	CARSLLSGTGDNQPQHF